This TCR beta chain derives from a study of T-cell reconstitution after alpha-beta-depleted transplantation in children. Study conclusions and caveats: Several hundred expanded graft clones reportedly were the source of alpha-beta T cells about two months after transplant. Surviving recipient T cells and thymic progenitors accounted for the high day-60 TCRbeta diversity observed in some patients. Fresh T-cell production supplied most of the T-cell counts and diversity seen one year after transplant.

Researchers prepared the TCRbeta library using unique molecular identifiers, the study reports. Each CDR3 protein gets one entry after TCRdb re-called the PCR reads with MiXCR. The repertoire holds 540,000 or so distinct CDR3 sequences, with 20% to 25% as singletons. Worth noting for this clonotype: Its target is not known.

V gave up 0 bases and J gave up 10 bases, with 7 bases separating them. Looked up from germline, CDR1 is MNHEY and CDR2 is SVGEGT. This CDR3 contains 12 residues. The specimen comprised PBMCs, mostly from graft donor cells, sampled 360 days after TCRalphabeta/CD19-depleted stem cell transplant. The receptor comes from a boy under two years old who had a stem cell transplant for acute myeloid leukemia, so the T cells may come from the graft donor. The J gene is TRBJ1-5, the V gene TRBV6-2 or TRBV6-3, with D hard to call. The CDR3 DNA is TGTGCCAGCAGTTACTCGATCTTTCCCCAGCATTTT. The encoded protein is CASSYSIFPQHF.